Below, 29 T cell receptor beta chains from the same sample are listed, as sequenced in a study of graft-versus-host responses after intestinal transplantation. No cognate antigen is known for these TCRs. The protocol was immunoSEQ multiplex PCR, while the TCRdb copy is restricted to in-frame clones and leaves out a portion. The table records tens of thousands of clones, approximately 96% of them present only once. The material was unstimulated CD8+ T cells sorted from spleen or lymph node cells, obtained before transplant. The receptors were gathered from a human donor who was the organ donor for an intestinal transplant.

The rearrangement links TRBV5-1 to TRBJ2-5, with 7 positions matching TRBD1. V gave up 3 bases and J gave up 4 bases; unmatched junction bases: 6. The CDR3 runs 14 residues. Germline V CDR1 and CDR2: SGHRS, YFSETQ. The CDR3 loop reads CASSYKGQRETQYF. The CDR3 DNA reads TGCGCCAGCAGCTACAAGGGACAGCGAGAGACCCAGTACTTC.

The gene calls are TRBV11-2 and TRBJ1-1; possible D gene TRBD1, 5 bases. The CDR3 extends over 15 amino acids. V lost 1 base, J lost 1 base, and 10 bases lay in between. Looked up from germline, CDR1 is SGHAT and CDR2 is FQNNGV. The CDR3 here is CASSLVVGENTEAFF. CDR3 DNA sequence: TGTGCCAGCAGCTTAGTCGTGGGGGAGAACACTGAAGCTTTCTTT.

In this sample, this clone turned up once. This chain links TRBV2 with TRBJ2-7; 10 bases are shared with TRBD1. Germline trimming cut 7 bases from V and 4 bases from J; bases unmatched to any gene: 10. Germline V gene sequence: CDR1 SNHLY, CDR2 FYNNEI. The CDR3 extends over 15 amino acids. In nucleotides, the CDR3 is TGTGCCAGCAACCCGGGACAGGGGCTTCAATACGAGCAGTACTTC. Its protein is CASNPGQGLQYEQYF.

V is TRBV6-5 and J is TRBJ1-2; tentatively, D is TRBD1 (5 bases). Germline lookup yields CDR1 MNHEY and CDR2 SVGAGI. The ends were cut back, 1 base at V and 7 bases at J, with 13 bases in the middle. This CDR3 contains 14 residues. The CDR3 spells CASSYYGAVAGYTF. The CDR3 DNA reads as TGTGCCAGCAGTTACTACGGGGCAGTCGCTGGCTACACCTTC.

The rearrangement uses TRBV19 and TRBJ1-6; D gene uncertain. Germline V gene sequence: CDR1 LNHDA, CDR2 SQIVND (reference sequence). This CDR3 is 12 amino acids long. The germline V and J ends were trimmed by 6 bases and 3 bases, with 3 bases remaining between them. CDR3 residues: CASSGYNSPLHF. For the CDR3, the DNA is TGTGCCAGTAGCGGCTATAATTCACCCCTCCACTTT. The full variable domain, with the rest looked up from reference TRBV19 and TRBJ1-6, is DGGITQSPKYLFRKEGQNVTLSCEQNLNHDAMYWYRQDPGQGLRLIYYSQIVNDFQKGDIAEGYSVSREKKESFPLTVTSAQKNPTAFYLCASSGYNSPLHFGNGTRLTVT.

The rearrangement uses TRBV5-3 and TRBJ2-7; no reliable D call. Being an ORF, TRBV5-3 has a function that is uncertain. CDR3 length equals 14 residues. Trimming removed 3 bases from V and 0 bases from J, with 10 bases in between. The CDR3 region is CARSSGCSSYEQYF. CDR3 in DNA: TGTGCCAGAAGCTCCGGGTGCAGCTCCTACGAGCAGTACTTC.

This clone has just one count. The CDR3 DNA reads TGTGCCAGCAGTCCCAACAGGGGGCTTAACAATGAGCAGTTCTTC. This sequence encodes CASSPNRGLNNEQFF. The chain couples TRBV7-8 to TRBJ2-1, with 9 bases identical to TRBD1. V was clipped by 6 bases and J by 5 bases; unmatched bases: 8. Germline V CDR1 and CDR2: SGHVS, FQNEAQ. The CDR3 is 15 amino acids.

With regard to this clone: Compared with germline, one end of the junction differs, possibly owing to a read error. The chain recombines TRBV6-6 with TRBJ2-7; no definite D call. The CDR3 has 12 amino acids. Germline CDR1 is MNHNY and CDR2 is SVGAGI (reference sequence). CDR3 amino acids: CASSYSNYEQYF. The DNA for the CDR3 is TGTGCCAGCAGCTACTCGAACTACGAGCAGTACTTC.

The chain employs TRBV5-1 and TRBJ2-2; D is possibly TRBD1 (6 bases). The CDR3 spans 19 residues. V lost 0 bases to trimming and J lost 2 bases, with 20 bases between them. CDR1 SGHRS and CDR2 YFSETQ come from the germline V gene. CDR3 sequence reads: CASSLVLIMTGANTGELFF. In nucleotides, the CDR3 is TGCGCCAGCAGCTTGGTTCTCATCATGACAGGTGCAAACACCGGGGAGCTGTTTTTT. The full variable domain, its missing parts supplied by reference TRBV5-1 and TRBJ2-2, is KAGVTQTPRYLIKTRGQQVTLSCSPISGHRSVSWYQQTPGQGLQFLFEYFSETQRNKGNFPGRFSGRQFSNSRSEMNVSTLELGDSALYLCASSLVLIMTGANTGELFFGEGSRLTVL.

The rearrangement uses TRBV11-2 and TRBJ2-5; TRBD1 is a possible D gene (6 bases). The J call may be incorrect, as the DNA end agrees better with TRBJ2-7. The CDR3 loop spans 14 amino acids. The germline V gene encodes CDR1 SGHAT and CDR2 FQNNGV. This chain's CDR3 is CASSLGTGNYEQYF. For the CDR3, the DNA is TGTGCCAGCAGCTTAGGCACAGGGAACTACGAGCAGTACTTC.

The chain employs TRBV27 and TRBJ2-2; a possible D gene is TRBD2 (5 bases). The V and J ends lost 7 bases and 2 bases respectively, with 17 bases between them. Germline V CDR1 and CDR2: MNHEY, SMNVEV (reference sequence). The length of the CDR3 is 16 residues. CDR3 protein: CASISMDWINTGELFF. For the CDR3, the DNA is TGTGCCAGCATCTCTATGGACTGGATAAACACCGGGGAGCTGTTTTTT.

The V and J genes are TRBV7-2 and TRBJ1-1; 11 bases fit TRBD1. CDR3 length: 21 amino acids. V shed 0 bases, J shed 3 bases, and the junction held 18 bases outside the gene matches. CDR1 and CDR2 (germline): SGHTA, FQGNSA. The CDR3 loop reads CASSLAPRTGGYDGGDTEAFF. Written as DNA, the CDR3 is TGTGCCAGCAGCTTAGCCCCCCGGACAGGGGGCTATGACGGCGGGGACACTGAAGCTTTCTTT.

For the CDR3, the DNA is TGTGCCATCAGTGACCGGGACAGGGGATTAGGGACTGAAGCTTTCTTT. The encoded protein is CAISDRDRGLGTEAFF. This chain joins TRBV10-3 and TRBJ1-1; TRBD1 matches at 10 bases. The CDR3 length is 16 residues. J was trimmed by 5 bases and V by 3 bases; bases with no gene match: 9. Germline V gene data show CDR1 as ENHRY and CDR2 as SYGVKD.

This clone turned up a few times. The genes are TRBV7-6 and TRBJ2-7; 12 nucleotides align to TRBD2. CDR1 and CDR2 (germline): SGHVS, FNYEAQ. This CDR3 is built from 17 residues. J gave up 2 bases and V 0 bases, and 5 bases lay outside the gene matches. The DNA for the CDR3 is TGTGCCAGCAGCTTAGCGGGGCTAGCGGGGGGGACCTACGAGCAGTACTTC. It yields the protein CASSLAGLAGGTYEQYF.

The chain has TRBV5-1 and TRBJ2-2; tentatively, D is TRBD1 (5 bases). The CDR3 consists of 16 residues. From germline, CDR1 is SGHRS and CDR2 YFSETQ. V lost 1 base, J lost 6 bases, and 16 bases lay in between. CDR3 loop: CASSLPTGHSAGELFF. The CDR3 nucleotides read TGCGCCAGCAGCTTGCCCACCGGACATTCGGCCGGGGAGCTGTTTTTT.

The chain combines TRBV7-9 with TRBJ1-1; 7 bases match TRBD1. The CDR3 totals 13 residues. CDR1 and CDR2 (germline): SEHNR, FQNEAQ (reference sequence). Trimming took 4 bases from V and 7 from J; bases not matched to a gene: 6. The CDR3 is CASSSFGTDEAFF. DNA of the CDR3: TGTGCCAGCAGCTCCTTCGGGACAGATGAAGCTTTCTTT.

J is TRBJ2-1 and V is TRBV7-6; TRBD2 matches at 7 bases. The germline CDR1 and CDR2 sequences are SGHVS and FNYEAQ. V lost 2 bases, J lost 5 bases, and 6 bases stayed unmatched. CDR3 length: 15 residues. The CDR3 nucleotides read TGTGCCAGCAGCTTACTGGTAGCGGGCAACAATGAGCAGTTCTTC. Encoded protein: CASSLLVAGNNEQFF.

This rearrangement joins TRBV19 to TRBJ2-1, with 7 bases lining up with TRBD2. V lost 10 bases and J lost 5; bases outside the gene matches: 11. The CDR3 runs 14 residues. The germline CDR1 and CDR2 sequences are LNHDA and SQIVND (reference sequence). For the CDR3, the DNA is TGTGCCACGGAAGCGGGGAGCTACCACAATGAGCAGTTCTTC. Protein product: CATEAGSYHNEQFF. Supplemented by reference TRBV19 and TRBJ2-1, the full variable domain reads DGGITQSPKYLFRKEGQNVTLSCEQNLNHDAMYWYRQDPGQGLRLIYYSQIVNDFQKGDIAEGYSVSREKKESFPLTVTSAQKNPTAFYLCATEAGSYHNEQFFGPGTRLTVL.

The chain combines TRBV11-2 with TRBJ2-5; no reliable D call. Germline V lookup: CDR1 SGHAT, CDR2 FQNNGV. V was shortened by 4 bases and J by 5 bases, with 8 bases between the two germline ends. This CDR3 is 12 amino acids long. The CDR3 reads CASSSGSETQYF. The CDR3 nucleotides are TGTGCCAGCAGCTCCGGTAGCGAGACCCAGTACTTC.

The chain links TRBV27 to TRBJ1-6; 12 nucleotides line up with TRBD1. J lost 12 bases, V lost 1 base, and 13 bases had no gene match. Germline V gives CDR1 MNHEY, CDR2 SMNVEV (reference sequence). CDR3 length equals 18 residues. Here the CDR3 reads CASSLFPSPGQGAEPLHF. CDR3 DNA: TGTGCCAGCAGTTTATTCCCCTCCCCGGGACAGGGGGCGGAACCCCTCCACTTT.

The V call is TRBV28, the J call TRBJ2-5, with D perhaps TRBD2 (6 bases). Germline assignment: CDR1 MDHEN and CDR2 SYDVKM. The CDR3 contains 14 residues. Trimming took 2 bases from V and 2 from J, leaving 9 bases between them. In nucleotides, the CDR3 is TGTGCCAGCAGTTTACCGGGGGAACAAGAGACCCAGTACTTC. It is translated as CASSLPGEQETQYF.

The chain has TRBV28 and TRBJ1-1; D gene ambiguous. CDR1 and CDR2 (germline): MDHEN, SYDVKM. CDR3 length: 12 residues. Trimming took off 5 bases at V and 4 bases at J, with 8 bases between the two ends. The CDR3 nucleotides are TGTGCCAGCAGTCGCATCCTCACTGAAGCTTTCTTT. It codes for CASSRILTEAFF.

The chain employs TRBV21-1 and TRBJ2-1. TRBV21-1 is deemed a pseudogene. The CDR3 contains 8 residues. The CDR3 loop is CARGRRFF. CDR3 nucleotide sequence: TGTGCCAGGGGACGGAGGTTCTTC.

This clone was seen only once. The chain links TRBV4-1 to TRBJ1-1, with D uncertain. The ends were cut back, 4 bases at V and 1 base at J, with 10 bases in the middle. CDR1 is MGHRA and CDR2 is YSYEKL in the germline V gene. This CDR3 is built from 14 residues. CDR3 region: CASSREQGNTEAFF. DNA of the CDR3: TGCGCCAGCAGCCGAGAACAAGGGAACACTGAAGCTTTCTTT.

V usage is TRBV5-6 and J usage is TRBJ1-1; 9 bases line up with TRBD1. The CDR3 loop spans 18 amino acids. Germline trimming cut 3 bases from V and 0 bases from J; bases unmatched to any gene: 12. CDR1 is SGHDT, CDR2 YYEEEE, per germline. The CDR3 loop is CASSSDVGQGLLNTEAFF. In DNA, the CDR3 is TGTGCCAGCAGCTCCGACGTTGGACAGGGGCTATTGAACACTGAAGCTTTCTTT.

On this clone itself: One end of the junction does not line up with germline, which may come from a read error. Distinct nucleotide sequences in the sample also encode this CDR3. The chain is built from TRBV6-1 and TRBJ1-1, with TRBD1 matching 7 bases. The CDR3 runs 16 residues. CDR1 and CDR2 from the germline V gene are MNHNS and SASEGT. DNA of the CDR3: TGTGCCAGCAGTGATGAGGGGGCTCGGATGGACACTGAGGCTTTCTTT. It specifies CASSDEGARMDTEAFF.

This chain uses TRBV15 with TRBJ1-2; D unresolved. This CDR3 is built from 15 residues. V shed 0 bases and J shed 8 bases, with 16 bases lying between them. Germline V gene lookup returns CDR1 LNHNV and CDR2 YYDKDF (reference sequence). Here the CDR3 DNA reads TGTGCCACCAGCAGAGATGGGTCTTCCTATCGCGGCTACACCTTC. This codes for CATSRDGSSYRGYTF.

This clone was recorded only once. The V and J genes are TRBV29-1 and TRBJ2-1; a weak D match, TRBD1 (6 bases). Germline V gene lookup returns CDR1 SQVTM and CDR2 ANQGSEA. The V end lost 6 bases, the J end lost 6 bases, and 15 bases lay between the germline ends. The CDR3 is 13 amino acids. CDR3 sequence (DNA): TGCAGCGTAGGCAGGGACAACTCCAATGAGCAGTTCTTC. It is translated as CSVGRDNSNEQFF.

The J gene is TRBJ1-5, the V gene TRBV27, with D hard to call. This CDR3 is 14 amino acids long. Per germline, CDR1 MNHEY and CDR2 SMNVEV (reference sequence). V lost 3 bases, J lost 1 base, and 7 bases lay in between. The CDR3 loop reads CASSLRQSNQPQHF. The CDR3, as DNA: TGTGCCAGCAGTTTGCGGCAGAGCAATCAGCCCCAGCATTTT.